This T cell receptor beta chain was sequenced for a study of CD8 T cells in ankylosing spondylitis (TCRdb year 2017). Study-level background: The study profiled T cell receptor beta repertoires in healthy donors and ankylosing spondylitis patients to find disease-linked TCR variants. The full study cohort was made up of under 30 ankylosing spondylitis patients and some 100 healthy donors. Peripheral blood was sampled, and synovial fluid was additionally collected from ankylosing spondylitis patients.

Inclusive of the bounding cysteine and phenylalanine, the CDR3 is 16 residues long. Just the 48-base CDR3 DNA is kept, in frame starting at base 1. CDR1 and CDR2 are drawn from the germline V gene (reference sequence): DFQATT, SNEGSKA. Ends trimmed: V by 3 bases, J by 4 bases; bases unmatched to a gene: 6. Sequencing instrument: Illumina HiSeq 2500. TCR beta libraries were prepared by quantitative 5'-RACE with molecular barcodes. In the paper's pipeline: To identify disease-linked TCR variants, a new computational method was used, one built on a probabilistic model of VDJ rearrangement. Starting from the raw public reads, TCRdb applied fastp trimming at Q25, assembled clones with MiXCR and retained in-frame beta chains. Every distinct CDR3 protein forms one entry, paired with its most common genes and DNA. Clone size and V and J calls follow TCRdb, not the original study. The sample table records hundreds of thousands of distinct CDR3 sequences; about a fifth of these occur just once. The leading ten clones occupy about 3.5% of the sample.

This clonotype showed up just once. The target of this receptor is not known. There are no base qualities to consult, and no much larger clone falls within one base. Weak support is all one read offers. The investigation overall reported the following: Blood from ankylosing spondylitis patients appeared to be characterized by a TCR beta motif made up of several highly homologous amino acid variants. Some TCR beta motif variants had previously been reported in synovial fluid and blood of reactive arthritis patients, which suggested common disease-initiation mechanisms. The disease-linked clones showed a CD8+ phenotype and occurred at relatively low frequencies in peripheral blood. The disease-linked clones were reported as significantly enriched in matched synovial fluid samples from ankylosing spondylitis patients.

This sequence uses TRBV20-1 and TRBJ2-3; 14 middle bases align to TRBD2. The specimen sequenced was blood, either unsorted or a sorted T cell fraction (not recorded which). The origin of this receptor is a female donor with ankylosing spondylitis or in good health (not recorded which). The CDR3 protein is CSARGLAGVLADTQYF. The nucleotides read TGCAGTGCTAGGGGACTAGCGGGAGTTTTGGCAGATACGCAGTATTTT.